These T cell receptor beta chains were read from a single sample in a study of blood T cells in healthy people across ages. TCRdb recomputed calls from the 5' RACE reads with MiXCR, one row per CDR3 protein. The table records 1.5 million to 1.9 million distinct CDR3 sequences, approximately 42% of them present only once. Sequenced input: blood. These receptor sequences come from a woman aged 18-35 years in good health. Each CDR3 is given with its conserved first and last residue. The D gene is left open where the match is weak. The size field is filled for only some rows; it gives once, few, many or a size class.

d_gene	abundance	v_gene	j_gene	CDR3nt	CDR3aa
.	once	TRBV12-3/TRBV12-4	TRBJ2-7	TGCGCCAGCAGAGGAAACAGGGTATGGGGCGAGCAGTACTTC	CASRGNRVWGEQYF
TRBD1	few	TRBV5-1	TRBJ1-2	TGCGCCAGCAGCTTGAATCCAGGGGGCGAAGCGACCTATGGCTACACCTTC	CASSLNPGGEATYGYTF
.	.	TRBV5-6	TRBJ1-1	TGTGCCAGCAGCTTGGTTCCGGGGTCGAACACTGAAGCTTTCTTT	CASSLVPGSNTEAFF
TRBD1	many	TRBV2	TRBJ1-5	TGCGCCAGCAGCGGACAGGTCAATCAGCCCCAGCATTTT	CASSGQVNQPQHF
.	many	TRBV29-1	TRBJ2-1	TGCAGCGTTGAAGGGGGTGGAGAATCCTACAATGAGCAGTTCTTC	CSVEGGGESYNEQFF
TRBD2	.	TRBV25-1	TRBJ2-5	TGTGCCAGCACTCTTAGCGGGAGGGCTCGAGATGAGCAGTACTTC	CASTLSGRARDEQYF
.	many	TRBV29-1	TRBJ2-3	TGCAGCGTTTTGGGCGAAAGCACAGATACGCAGTATTTT	CSVLGESTDTQYF
.	.	TRBV7-8	TRBJ1-1	TGTGCCAGCAGCTTAGCACTACTGGCCCTCACTGAAGCTTTCTTT	CASSLALLALTEAFF
.	many	TRBV7-3	TRBJ2-3	TGTGCCAGCAGCTTAATTGGGCTCACAGATACGCAGTATTTT	CASSLIGLTDTQYF
.	.	TRBV28	TRBJ2-7	TGTGCCAGCAGGTCCCCGGGACGTAAAGAGGCCCAGTACTTC	CASRSPGRKEAQYF
.	few	TRBV4-3	TRBJ1-5	TGCGCCAGCAGCCAAGATATGGGTCAGCCCCAGCATTTT	CASSQDMGQPQHF
.	.	TRBV4-1	TRBJ1-3	TGCGCCAGCAGCCCCCCCGGAGGAGGGACTGGAAACACCATATATTTT	CASSPPGGGTGNTIYF
TRBD1	few	TRBV20-1	TRBJ1-2	TGCAGTGCTAGAAGGGGACAGAACTATGGCTACACCTTC	CSARRGQNYGYTF
.	.	TRBV20-1	TRBJ2-5	TGCAGTGCTAGAGATGGGCGAGGGGGTCAAGAGACCCAGTACTTC	CSARDGRGGQETQYF
TRBD1	.	TRBV6-2/TRBV6-3	TRBJ1-3	TGTGCCAGCAGTTGGGACAGCTCTGGAAACACCATATATTTT	CASSWDSSGNTIYF
TRBD1	.	TRBV6-5	TRBJ1-4	TGTGCCAGCAGAAGGGGACAGGGGGCTGTGAATGAAAAACTGTTTTTT	CASRRGQGAVNEKLFF
.	.	TRBV20-1	TRBJ1-2	TGCAGTGCTAGCAACCGGGGAGTTTTTCCCTCTCGAGGCTACACCTTC	CSASNRGVFPSRGYTF
TRBD1	.	TRBV30	TRBJ2-5	TGTGCCTGGAGTGCGATCGACAGGGTCGGTGAGACCCAGTACTTC	CAWSAIDRVGETQYF
.	.	TRBV6-5	TRBJ1-5	TGTGCCAGCAGTTACTCGGGTGGCACCGCGTGGCCCCAGCATTTT	CASSYSGGTAWPQHF
TRBD1	few	TRBV4-1	TRBJ1-1	TGCGCCAGCAGCCAAGGGGGAAAACAGGGGCCTTCGAACACTGAAGCTTTCTTT	CASSQGGKQGPSNTEAFF
.	few	TRBV6-1	TRBJ2-7	TGTGCCAGCATGACCGGGACGGTAGTTTCCTACGAGCAGTACTTC	CASMTGTVVSYEQYF
TRBD1	.	TRBV2	TRBJ2-5	TGTGCCAGCAGCCCCATCCGAGACAGGGTTGAGACCCAGTACTTC	CASSPIRDRVETQYF
.	.	TRBV28	TRBJ1-1	TGTGCCAGCAGTTTACCCTCACTCCAGGCTGAAGCTTTCTTT	CASSLPSLQAEAFF
.	.	TRBV27	TRBJ2-1	TGTGCCAGCAGTCCCCAGGGGCGCGCCCACAATGAGCAGTTCTTC	CASSPQGRAHNEQFF
.	.	TRBV20-1	TRBJ2-3	TGCAGTGCTAGAGATCGGGGGAACACAGATACGCAGTATTTT	CSARDRGNTDTQYF
.	.	TRBV7-3	TRBJ2-2	TGTGCCAGCAGCTTAATCGGGGGAGGAGGGCGGAACACCGGGGAGCTGTTTTTT	CASSLIGGGGRNTGELFF
.	few	TRBV6-6	TRBJ1-4	TGTGCCAGCAGTGCCGCATCAAAACTGTTTTTT	CASSAASKLFF
.	few	TRBV7-2	TRBJ1-1	TGTGCCAGCAGGTGGACGGGTGGGACTGAAGCTTTCTTT	CASRWTGGTEAFF
.	.	TRBV12-3/TRBV12-4	TRBJ2-1	TGTGCCAGCAGCTCCCCTTGGACAGTAAACTACAATGAGCAGTTCTTC	CASSSPWTVNYNEQFF
.	.	TRBV2	TRBJ2-2	TGTGCCAGCAGTGAATTTTGGACCGGGGAGCTGTTTTTT	CASSEFWTGELFF
TRBD2	.	TRBV6-2/TRBV6-3	TRBJ2-7	TGTGCCAGCAGTGATCATAGCGGGAGTTCCAACGAGCAGTACTTC	CASSDHSGSSNEQYF
.	few	TRBV7-2	TRBJ2-1	TGTGCCAGCAGCCACCGGACGGCAACGGCCAATGAGCAGTTCTTC	CASSHRTATANEQFF
TRBD2	many	TRBV9	TRBJ2-3	TGTGCCAGCAGCGCGGGACTAGCGGAAACAGATACGCAGTATTTT	CASSAGLAETDTQYF
.	.	TRBV20-1	TRBJ1-1	TGCAGTGCTAGAGCACAGGGTAGGATGAACACTGAAGCTTTCTTT	CSARAQGRMNTEAFF